This record covers a single T cell receptor (beta chain). The CDR3 is 15 residues long. V lost 1 base and J 4 bases, leaving 12 bases between the germline ends. Germline V gene sequence: CDR1 SGHRS, CDR2 YFSETQ. The data were obtained in a study of blood T cell repertoires in COVID-19. Study-wide context: Some COVID-19 samples were acute and others convalescent; all came from the United States, Italy and Spain.

In the authors' workflow: How many nucleated cells were present was estimated from reference gene primer amplification. Using immunoSEQ multiplex PCR, the repertoire was profiled, and TCRdb retains in-frame clones only, with some absent. V, J and clone size are taken as reported in that table, and D and trimming were inferred from the DNA itself. The sample has approximately 210,000 clones; around 90% are singletons. Those enrolled, adults aged 18 to 89 years, came from around 24 US areas. Self-reported history from a screening survey and questionnaire set each donor's cohort. Input material: PBMCs or T cells enriched from blood (not recorded which). The origin of this receptor is a woman aged 45-59 years with acute COVID-19. The chain couples TRBV5-1 to TRBJ2-1, with D maybe TRBD2 (5 bases). The CDR3 spells CASSLSGSRYNEQFF. The CDR3 DNA reads as TGCGCCAGCAGCTTGTCGGGGAGCCGTTACAATGAGCAGTTCTTC.